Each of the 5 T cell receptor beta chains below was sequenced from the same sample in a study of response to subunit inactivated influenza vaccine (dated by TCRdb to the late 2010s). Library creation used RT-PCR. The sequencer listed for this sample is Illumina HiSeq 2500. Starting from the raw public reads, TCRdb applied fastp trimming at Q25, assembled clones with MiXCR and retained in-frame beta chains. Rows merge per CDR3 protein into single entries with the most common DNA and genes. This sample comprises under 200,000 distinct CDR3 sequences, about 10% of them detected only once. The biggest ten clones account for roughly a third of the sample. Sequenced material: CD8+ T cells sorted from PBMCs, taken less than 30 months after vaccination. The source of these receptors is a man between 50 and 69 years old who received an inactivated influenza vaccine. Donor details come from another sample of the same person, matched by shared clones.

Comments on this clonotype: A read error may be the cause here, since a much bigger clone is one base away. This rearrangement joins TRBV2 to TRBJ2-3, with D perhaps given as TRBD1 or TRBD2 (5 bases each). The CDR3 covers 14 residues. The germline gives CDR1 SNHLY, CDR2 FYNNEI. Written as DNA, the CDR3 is TGTGCCAACAGTGAAGACCCGGGGCCGGATACGCAGTATTTT. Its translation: CANSEDPGPDTQYF.

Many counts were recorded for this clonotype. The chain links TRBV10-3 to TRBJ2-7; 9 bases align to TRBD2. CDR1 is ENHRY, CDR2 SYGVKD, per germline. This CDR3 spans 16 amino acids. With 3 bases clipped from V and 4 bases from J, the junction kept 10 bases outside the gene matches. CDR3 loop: CAISDWTSAKGYEQYF. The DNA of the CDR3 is TGTGCCATCAGTGACTGGACTAGCGCGAAGGGGTACGAGCAGTACTTC.

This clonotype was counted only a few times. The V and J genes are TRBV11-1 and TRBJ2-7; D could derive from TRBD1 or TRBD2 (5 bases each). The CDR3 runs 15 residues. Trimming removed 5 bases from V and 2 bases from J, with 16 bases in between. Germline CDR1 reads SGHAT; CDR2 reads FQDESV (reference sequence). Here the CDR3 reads CASSPRAVGAYEQYF. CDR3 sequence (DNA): TGTGCCAGCAGCCCCCGTGCTGTGGGGGCCTACGAGCAGTACTTC.

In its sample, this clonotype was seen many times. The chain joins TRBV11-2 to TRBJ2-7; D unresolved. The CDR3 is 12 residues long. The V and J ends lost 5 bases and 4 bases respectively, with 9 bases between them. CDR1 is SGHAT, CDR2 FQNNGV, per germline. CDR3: CASSPVGYEQYF. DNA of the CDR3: TGTGCCAGCAGCCCGGTAGGATACGAGCAGTACTTC. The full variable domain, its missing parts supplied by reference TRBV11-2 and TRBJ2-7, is EAGVAQSPRYKIIEKRQSVAFWCNPISGHATLYWYQQILGQGPKLLIQFQNNGVVDDSQLPKDRFSAERLKGVDSTLKIQPAKLEDSAVYLCASSPVGYEQYFGPGTRLTVT.

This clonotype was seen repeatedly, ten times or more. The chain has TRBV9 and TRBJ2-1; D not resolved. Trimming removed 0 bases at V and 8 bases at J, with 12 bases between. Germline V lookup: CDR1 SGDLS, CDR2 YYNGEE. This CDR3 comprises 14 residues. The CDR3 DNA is TGTGCCAGCAGCGTAGAAACTAACATAGATGAGCAGTTCTTC. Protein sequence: CASSVETNIDEQFF.